This note documents a single TCR beta chain sequence. Per the germline V gene, CDR1 is SNHLY and CDR2 is FYNNEI. The CDR3 covers 16 residues. V lost 6 bases to trimming and J lost 3 bases; unmatched junction nucleotides: 8. This entry comes from a study of OX40 agonist ivuxolimab in advanced cancers. Background on the study: The treatment was a fully human IgG2 OX40 agonist, ivuxolimab. Patients got intravenous ivuxolimab at 0.01 to 10 mg/kg every 2 weeks. Three patients responded partially, comprising one with hepatocellular carcinoma and two with cutaneous melanoma.

Here immunoSEQ multiplex PCR was the method, and the copy in TCRdb shows in-frame clones only, minus some. The data hold 60,000 or so clones, with roughly 87% observed a single time. V is TRBV2 and J is TRBJ2-3; 11 nucleotides agree with TRBD2. The specimen was CD4+ or CD8+ T cells sorted from blood, collected in a trial of the OX40 agonist ivuxolimab. The sequence derives from an adult with an advanced solid tumor such as melanoma, head and neck, liver or kidney cancer. The CDR3 coding sequence is TGTGCCAGCAGCCCGACGACTAGCGGGGTGACAGATACGCAGTATTTT. This translates into CASSPTTSGVTDTQYF.